This note documents a single TCR beta chain sequence. These data belong to a study of identical twins' blood T cells. The CDR3 runs 16 residues. Germline assignment: CDR1 DFQATT and CDR2 SNEGSKA (reference sequence). Losses at the gene ends were 5 bases for V and 0 bases for J; bases not matched to a gene: 9. TCRdb analysed the 5' RACE reads with MiXCR anew, one entry per CDR3 protein. The sample consists of roughly 340,000 distinct CDR3 sequences, over 25% of them appearing once. V usage is TRBV20-1 and J usage is TRBJ1-5; 8 bases are shared with TRBD1. The sample taken for sequencing was PBMCs. This TCR came from a woman aged 18-49 years in good health. CDR3 sequence (DNA): TGCAGTGCTCGGGTAACAGGGGGACATAGCAATCAGCCCCAGCATTTT. Protein: CSARVTGGHSNQPQHF.